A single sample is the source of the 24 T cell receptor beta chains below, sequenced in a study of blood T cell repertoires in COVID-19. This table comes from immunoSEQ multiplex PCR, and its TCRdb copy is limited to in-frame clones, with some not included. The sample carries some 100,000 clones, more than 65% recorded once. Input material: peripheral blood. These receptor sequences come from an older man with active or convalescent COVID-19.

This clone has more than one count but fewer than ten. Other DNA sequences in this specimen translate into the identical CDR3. The CDR3, as DNA: TGTGCCACCAGTGGACAGCATAACCAGCCCCAGCATTTT. Protein product: CATSGQHNQPQHF. The chain links TRBV24-1 to TRBJ1-5, with D maybe TRBD1 (5 bases). Germline CDR1 KGHDR, CDR2 SFDVKD. The CDR3 spans 13 residues. V lost 5 bases, J lost 7 bases, and 11 bases lay in between.

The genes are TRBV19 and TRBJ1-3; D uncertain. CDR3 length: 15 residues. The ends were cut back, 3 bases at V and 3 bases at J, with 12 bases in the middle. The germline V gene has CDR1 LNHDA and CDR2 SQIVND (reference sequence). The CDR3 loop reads CASSIGAGIGNTIYF. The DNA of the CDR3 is TGTGCCAGTAGTATTGGAGCGGGGATTGGAAACACCATATATTTT.

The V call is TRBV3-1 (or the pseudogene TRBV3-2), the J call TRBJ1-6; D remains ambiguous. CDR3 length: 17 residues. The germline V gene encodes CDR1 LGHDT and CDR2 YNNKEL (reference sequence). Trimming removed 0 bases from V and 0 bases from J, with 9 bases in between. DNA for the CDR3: TGTGCCAGCAGCCAAGAGGCGGTTAGCTCCTATAATTCACCCCTCCACTTT. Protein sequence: CASSQEAVSSYNSPLHF.

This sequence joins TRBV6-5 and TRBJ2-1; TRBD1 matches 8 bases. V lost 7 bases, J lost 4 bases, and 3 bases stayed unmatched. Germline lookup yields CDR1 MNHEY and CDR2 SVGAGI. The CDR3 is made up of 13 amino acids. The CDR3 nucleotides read TGTGCCAGCACCACAGGGGGATACAATGAGCAGTTCTTC. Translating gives CASTTGGYNEQFF.

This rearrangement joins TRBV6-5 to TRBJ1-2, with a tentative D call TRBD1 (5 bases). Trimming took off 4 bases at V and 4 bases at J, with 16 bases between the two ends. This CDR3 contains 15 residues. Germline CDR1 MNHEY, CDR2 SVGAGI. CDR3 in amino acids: CASSFDPTAFYGYTF. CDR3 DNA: TGTGCCAGCAGTTTCGACCCGACAGCTTTCTATGGCTACACCTTC.

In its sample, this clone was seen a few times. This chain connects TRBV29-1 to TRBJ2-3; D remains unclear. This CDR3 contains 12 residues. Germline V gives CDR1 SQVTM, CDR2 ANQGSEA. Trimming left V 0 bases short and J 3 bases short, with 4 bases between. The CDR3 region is CSVEDPTDTQYF. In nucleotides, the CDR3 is TGCAGCGTTGAAGATCCAACAGATACGCAGTATTTT.

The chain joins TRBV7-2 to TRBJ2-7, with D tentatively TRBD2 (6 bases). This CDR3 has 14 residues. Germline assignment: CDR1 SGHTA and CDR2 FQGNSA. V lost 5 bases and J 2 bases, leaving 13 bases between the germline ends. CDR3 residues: CASSSRTTPYEQYF. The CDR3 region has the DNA TGTGCCAGCAGCAGCCGGACTACACCCTACGAGCAGTACTTC. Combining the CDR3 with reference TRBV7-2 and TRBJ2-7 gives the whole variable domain GAGVSQSPSNKVTEKGKDVELRCDPISGHTALYWYRQSLGQGLEFLIYFQGNSAPDKSGLPSDRFSAERTGGSVSTLTIQRTQQEDSAVYLCASSSRTTPYEQYFGPGTRLTVT.

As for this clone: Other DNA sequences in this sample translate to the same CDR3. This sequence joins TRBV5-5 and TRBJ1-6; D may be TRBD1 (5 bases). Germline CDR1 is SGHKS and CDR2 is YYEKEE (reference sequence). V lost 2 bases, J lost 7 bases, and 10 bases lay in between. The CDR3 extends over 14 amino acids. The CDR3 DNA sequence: TGTGCCAGCAGCTTCGGGGGGGACAATTCACCCCTCCACTTT. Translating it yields CASSFGGDNSPLHF.

For the CDR3, the DNA is TGTGCCATCAGTGATAATAAAGAGTTCTCTGGGGCCAACGTCCTGACTTTC. The encoded protein is CAISDNKEFSGANVLTF. The chain couples TRBV10-3 to TRBJ2-6; D gene unclear. Germline assignment: CDR1 ENHRY and CDR2 SYGVKD. Trimming removed 3 bases at V and 0 bases at J, with 12 bases between. CDR3 length equals 17 residues.

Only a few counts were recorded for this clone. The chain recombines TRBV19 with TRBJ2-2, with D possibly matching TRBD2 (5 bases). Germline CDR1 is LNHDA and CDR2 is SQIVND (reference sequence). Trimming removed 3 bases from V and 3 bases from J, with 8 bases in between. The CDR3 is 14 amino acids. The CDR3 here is CASSIGVDTGELFF. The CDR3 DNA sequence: TGTGCCAGTAGTATCGGGGTCGACACCGGGGAGCTGTTTTTT.

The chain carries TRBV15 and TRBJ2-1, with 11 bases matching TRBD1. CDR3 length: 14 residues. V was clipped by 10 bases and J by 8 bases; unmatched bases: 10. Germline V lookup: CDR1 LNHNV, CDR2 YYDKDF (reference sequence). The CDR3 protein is CAIPLRTGGDEQFF. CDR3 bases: TGTGCCATCCCTTTGAGGACAGGGGGCGATGAGCAGTTCTTC.

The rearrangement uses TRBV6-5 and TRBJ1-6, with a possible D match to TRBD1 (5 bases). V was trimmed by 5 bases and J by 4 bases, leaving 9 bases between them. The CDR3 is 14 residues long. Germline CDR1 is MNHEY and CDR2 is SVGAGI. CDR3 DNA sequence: TGTGCCAGCAGTCAGGGCCTTTATAATTCACCCCTCCACTTT. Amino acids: CASSQGLYNSPLHF.

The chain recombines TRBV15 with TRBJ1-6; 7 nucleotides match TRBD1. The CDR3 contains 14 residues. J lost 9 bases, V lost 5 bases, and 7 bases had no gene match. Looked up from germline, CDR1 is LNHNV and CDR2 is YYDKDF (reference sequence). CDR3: CATSSDRVASPLHF. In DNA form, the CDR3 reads TGTGCCACCAGCTCAGACAGGGTCGCTTCACCCCTCCACTTT.

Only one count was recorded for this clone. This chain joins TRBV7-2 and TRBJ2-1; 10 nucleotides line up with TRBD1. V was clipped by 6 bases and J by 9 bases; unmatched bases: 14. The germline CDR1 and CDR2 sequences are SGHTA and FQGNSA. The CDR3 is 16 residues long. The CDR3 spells CASRLDRGPYRGEQFF. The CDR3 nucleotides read TGTGCCAGCAGACTTGACAGGGGGCCGTATCGAGGTGAGCAGTTCTTC.

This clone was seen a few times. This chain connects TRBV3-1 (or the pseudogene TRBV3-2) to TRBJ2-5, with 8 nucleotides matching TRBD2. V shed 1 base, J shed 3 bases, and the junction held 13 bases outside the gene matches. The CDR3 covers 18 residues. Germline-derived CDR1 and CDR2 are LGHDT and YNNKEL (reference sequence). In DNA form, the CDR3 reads TGTGCCAGCAGCCAAGCCAAGGCCGGTGCGGGGGGTGAAGAGACCCAGTACTTC. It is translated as CASSQAKAGAGGEETQYF.

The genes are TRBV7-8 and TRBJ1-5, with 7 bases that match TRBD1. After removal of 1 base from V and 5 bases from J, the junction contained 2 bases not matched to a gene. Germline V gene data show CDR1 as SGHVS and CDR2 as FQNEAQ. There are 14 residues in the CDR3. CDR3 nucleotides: TGTGCCAGCAGCTTAGACAGGGGAGATCAGCCCCAGCATTTT. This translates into CASSLDRGDQPQHF.

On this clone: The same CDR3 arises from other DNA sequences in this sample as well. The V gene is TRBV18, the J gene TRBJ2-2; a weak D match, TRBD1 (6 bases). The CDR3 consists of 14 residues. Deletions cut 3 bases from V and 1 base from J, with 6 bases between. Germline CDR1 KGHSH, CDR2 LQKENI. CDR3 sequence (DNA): TGTGCCAGCTCACCGGGACAGAACACCGGGGAGCTGTTTTTT. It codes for CASSPGQNTGELFF.

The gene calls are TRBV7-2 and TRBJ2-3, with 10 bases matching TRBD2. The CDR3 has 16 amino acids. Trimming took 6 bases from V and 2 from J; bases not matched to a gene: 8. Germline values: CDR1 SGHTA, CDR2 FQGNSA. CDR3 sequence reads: CASRTGLAVNTDTQYF. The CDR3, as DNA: TGTGCCAGCAGAACCGGACTAGCGGTAAACACAGATACGCAGTATTTT.

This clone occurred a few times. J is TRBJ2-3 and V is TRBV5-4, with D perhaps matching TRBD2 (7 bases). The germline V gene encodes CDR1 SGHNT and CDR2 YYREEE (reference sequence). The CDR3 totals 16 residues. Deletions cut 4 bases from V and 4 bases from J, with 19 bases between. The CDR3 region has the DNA TGTGCCAGCAGCCTTGGGAGGGGGATTGGCGCAGATACGCAGTATTTT. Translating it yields CASSLGRGIGADTQYF. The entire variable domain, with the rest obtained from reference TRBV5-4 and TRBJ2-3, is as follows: ETGVTQSPTHLIKTRGQQVTLRCSSQSGHNTVSWYQQALGQGPQFIFQYYREEENGRGNFPPRFSGLQFPNYSSELNVNALELDDSALYLCASSLGRGIGADTQYFGPGTRLTVL.

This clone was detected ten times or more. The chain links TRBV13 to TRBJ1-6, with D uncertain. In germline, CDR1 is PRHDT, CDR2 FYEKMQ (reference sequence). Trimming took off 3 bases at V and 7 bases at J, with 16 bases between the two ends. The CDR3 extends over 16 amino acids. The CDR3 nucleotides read TGTGCCAGCAGCTTTACCGGACGGGGAAGGAATTCACCCCTCCACTTT. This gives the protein CASSFTGRGRNSPLHF.

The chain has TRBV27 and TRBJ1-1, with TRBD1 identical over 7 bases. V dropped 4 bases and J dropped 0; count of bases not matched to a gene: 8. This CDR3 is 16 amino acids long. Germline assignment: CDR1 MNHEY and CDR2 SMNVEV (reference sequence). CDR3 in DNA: TGTGCCAGCAGTTCACCGACAGGGTCCATGAACACTGAAGCTTTCTTT. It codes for CASSSPTGSMNTEAFF.

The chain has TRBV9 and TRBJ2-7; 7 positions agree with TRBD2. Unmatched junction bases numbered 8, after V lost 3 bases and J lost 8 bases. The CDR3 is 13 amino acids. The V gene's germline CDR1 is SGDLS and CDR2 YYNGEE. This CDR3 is CASSATSWVQQYF. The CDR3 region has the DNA TGTGCCAGCAGCGCGACTAGCTGGGTCCAGCAGTACTTC.

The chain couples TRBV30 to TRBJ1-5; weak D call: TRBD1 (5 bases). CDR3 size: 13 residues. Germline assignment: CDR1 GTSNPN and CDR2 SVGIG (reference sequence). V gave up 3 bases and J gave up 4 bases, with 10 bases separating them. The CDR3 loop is CAWSEGVNQPQHF. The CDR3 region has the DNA TGTGCCTGGAGCGAAGGGGTTAATCAGCCCCAGCATTTT.

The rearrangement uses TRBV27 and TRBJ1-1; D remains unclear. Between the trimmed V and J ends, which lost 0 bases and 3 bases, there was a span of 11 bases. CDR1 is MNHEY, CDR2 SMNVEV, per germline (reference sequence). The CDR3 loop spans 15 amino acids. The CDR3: CASSLSLGVYTEAFF. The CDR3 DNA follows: TGTGCCAGCAGTTTATCCCTTGGAGTGTACACTGAAGCTTTCTTT.